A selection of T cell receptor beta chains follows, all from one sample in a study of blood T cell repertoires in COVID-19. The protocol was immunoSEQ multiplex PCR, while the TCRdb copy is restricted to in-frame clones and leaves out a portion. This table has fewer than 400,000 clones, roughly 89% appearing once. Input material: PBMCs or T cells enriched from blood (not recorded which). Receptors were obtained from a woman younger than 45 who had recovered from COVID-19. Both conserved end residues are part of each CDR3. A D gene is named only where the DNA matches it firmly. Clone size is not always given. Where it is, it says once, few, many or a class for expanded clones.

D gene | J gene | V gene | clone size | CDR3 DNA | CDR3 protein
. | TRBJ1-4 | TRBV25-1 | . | TGTGCCAGCAGTGAATACGGGGCAACTAATGAAAAACTGTTTTTT | CASSEYGATNEKLFF
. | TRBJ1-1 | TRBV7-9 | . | TGTGCCAGCAGCCGGTACTCCGAGGGCACTGAAGCTTTCTTT | CASSRYSEGTEAFF
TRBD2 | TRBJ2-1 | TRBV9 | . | TGTGCCAGCAGCGTGGGGACTAGCGGGGGGGCTTGGAATGAGCAGTTCTTC | CASSVGTSGGAWNEQFF
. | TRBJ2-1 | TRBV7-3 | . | TGTGCCAGCAGCTTAACGGCCGACAGCCGGCAGCAGTTCTTC | CASSLTADSRQQFF
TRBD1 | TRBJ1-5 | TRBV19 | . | TGTGCCAGTAGTATGACAGGGCAGCCCCAGCATTTT | CASSMTGQPQHF
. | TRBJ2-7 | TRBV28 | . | TGTGCCAGCAGGTATGGCCCCTCATACGAGCAGTACTTC | CASRYGPSYEQYF
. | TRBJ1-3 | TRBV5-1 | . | TGCGCCAGCAGCTTGAATACAGACGGAAACACCATATATTTT | CASSLNTDGNTIYF
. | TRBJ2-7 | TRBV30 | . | TGTGCCTGGAGTCTTAGGGACAAGACCTACGAGCAGTACTTC | CAWSLRDKTYEQYF
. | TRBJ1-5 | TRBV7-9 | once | TGTGCCAGCAGCCCTGGATTCGGGGAAGGGAGTGTCGGTCAGCCCCAGCATTTT | CASSPGFGEGSVGQPQHF
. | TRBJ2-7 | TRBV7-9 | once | TGTGCCAGCAGCTTAGATTTGGGGGGCGAGCAGTACTTC | CASSLDLGGEQYF
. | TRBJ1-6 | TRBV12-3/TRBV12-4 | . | TGTGCCAGCAGTTCAGTAGAGGGTTCACCCCTCCACTTT | CASSSVEGSPLHF
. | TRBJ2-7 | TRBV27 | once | TGTGCCAGCCAAGTGGGTCAGGGATCCTACGAGCAGTACTTC | CASQVGQGSYEQYF
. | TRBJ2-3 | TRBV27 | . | TGTGCCAGCAGTTTATCGGACACCGATACGCAGTATTTT | CASSLSDTDTQYF
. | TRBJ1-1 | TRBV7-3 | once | TGTGCCAGCAGCCCCACAGCGAACACTGAAGCTTTCTTT | CASSPTANTEAFF
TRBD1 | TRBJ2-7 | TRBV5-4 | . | TGTGCCAGCAGCTCCCCGGACAGGGAGCCCTACGAGCAGTACTTC | CASSSPDREPYEQYF
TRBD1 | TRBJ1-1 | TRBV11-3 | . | TGTGCCAGCAGCCGGAGGACAGGGGAGGAAGCTTTCTTT | CASSRRTGEEAFF
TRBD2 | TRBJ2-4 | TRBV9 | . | TGTGCCAGCAGCCTCGGACTAGCGGGAGGGGGTTTTGTCGGCAAAAACATTCAGTACTTC | CASSLGLAGGGFVGKNIQYF
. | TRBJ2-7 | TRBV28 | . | TGTGCCAGCAGTTCCCCAAAGGAGGAGGTTTCGTACGAGCAGTACTTC | CASSSPKEEVSYEQYF
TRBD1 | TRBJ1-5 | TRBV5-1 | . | TGCGCCAGCAGCTTGACAGGGGGGCAACAGCCCCAGCATTTT | CASSLTGGQQPQHF
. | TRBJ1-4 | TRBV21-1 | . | TGTGCCAGCAGCAAAGGGCGGGGGGCCCTTAATGAAAAACTGTTTTTT | CASSKGRGALNEKLFF
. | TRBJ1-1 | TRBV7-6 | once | TGTGCCAGCAGCTCCCCCGGGGGTCGACGGGGTGTTGAAGCTTTCTTT | CASSSPGGRRGVEAFF
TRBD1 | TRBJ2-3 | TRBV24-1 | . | TGTGCCACCAGTGATCGACAGGGGGTCCAAGATACGCAGTATTTT | CATSDRQGVQDTQYF
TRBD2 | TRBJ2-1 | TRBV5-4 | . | TGTGCCAGCAGCCCAGGGACTAGCGGGATCGGCAATGAGCAGTTCTTC | CASSPGTSGIGNEQFF
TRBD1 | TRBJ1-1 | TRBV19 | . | TGTGCCAGTAGTATAGGGCTCGGACAGGGGTTAACGGACACTGAAGCTTTCTTT | CASSIGLGQGLTDTEAFF
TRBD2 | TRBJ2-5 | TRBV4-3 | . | TGCGCCAGCAGCCAGGATGCTAGCGGGGGGCTCCTGGGGACCCAGTACTTC | CASSQDASGGLLGTQYF
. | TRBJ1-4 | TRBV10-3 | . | TGTGCCATCAGTACACGCCTATCTGGCAGGGGCCGGGAAAAACTGTTTTTT | CAISTRLSGRGREKLFF
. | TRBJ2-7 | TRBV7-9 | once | TGTGCCAGCAGCCGATGGCAAATGGTACCCGGGACCTACGAGCAGTACTTC | CASSRWQMVPGTYEQYF
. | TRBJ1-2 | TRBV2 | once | TGTGCCAGCAGTTACGGAGCTGCTGAGAATGGCTACACCTTC | CASSYGAAENGYTF
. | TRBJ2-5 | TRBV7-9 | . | TGTGCCAGCAGCTTAAGGGCCACGGGGGAGGAGACCCAGTACTTC | CASSLRATGEETQYF
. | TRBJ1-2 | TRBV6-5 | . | TGTGCCAGCAGTTATCCGTCGCGACAAAATAACTATGGCTACACCTTC | CASSYPSRQNNYGYTF
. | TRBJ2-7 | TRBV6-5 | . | TGTGCCAGCATAACGACAAATTCCTACGAGCAGTACTTC | CASITTNSYEQYF
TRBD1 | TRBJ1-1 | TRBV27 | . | TGTGCCAGCAGTGCGACAGGGACGTTTGAAGCTTTCTTT | CASSATGTFEAFF
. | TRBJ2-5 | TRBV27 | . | TGTGCCAGCAGTGACGCGACAGTGGAGACCCAGTACTTC | CASSDATVETQYF
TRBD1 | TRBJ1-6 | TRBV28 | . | TGTGCCAGCAGTTCCGGACAGGGTCGTTCACCCCTCCACTTT | CASSSGQGRSPLHF
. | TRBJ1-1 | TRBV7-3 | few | TGTGCCAGCAGCTTAGGGCAGGGCGCTGGTGAAGCTTTCTTT | CASSLGQGAGEAFF
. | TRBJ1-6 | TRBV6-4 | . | TGTGCCAGCACCCCGAACCCGGGAAATTCACCCCTCCACTTT | CASTPNPGNSPLHF
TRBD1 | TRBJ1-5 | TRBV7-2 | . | TGTGCCATCCGGACAGGACTAAATAGCAATCAGCCCCAGCATTTT | CAIRTGLNSNQPQHF
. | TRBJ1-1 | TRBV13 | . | TGTGCCAGCAGGTCTATCTTCCGCGTTAACACTGAAGCTTTCTTT | CASRSIFRVNTEAFF
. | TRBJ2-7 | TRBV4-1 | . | TGCGCCAGCAGCCAAGAGGGCAACCTCTACGAGCAGTACTTC | CASSQEGNLYEQYF
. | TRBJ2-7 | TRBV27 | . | TGTGCCAGCAGTTTGGGGGCAGCGGCGTCCTACGAGCAGTACTTC | CASSLGAAASYEQYF
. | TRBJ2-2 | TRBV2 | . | TGTGCCGTCCAACAGAACACCGGGGAGCTGTTTTTT | CAVQQNTGELFF
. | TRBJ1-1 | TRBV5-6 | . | TGTGCCAGCAGCGGACAGACGAACACTGAAGCTTTCTTT | CASSGQTNTEAFF
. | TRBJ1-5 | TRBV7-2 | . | TGTGCCAGCAGCTTAGACCTAGGGAGGAATCAGCCCCAGCATTTT | CASSLDLGRNQPQHF
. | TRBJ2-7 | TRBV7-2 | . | TGTGCCAGCAGCTATGACAGTGGAGGGACGGGCGAGCAGTACTTC | CASSYDSGGTGEQYF
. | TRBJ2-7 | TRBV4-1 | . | TGCGCCAGCAGTCACGAAACAGGGTCGGACGCCAGATACAAGTCCTACGAGCAGTACTTC | CASSHETGSDARYKSYEQYF
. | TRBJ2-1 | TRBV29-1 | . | TGCAGCGGCGAGGAGCTCCCAGGGGATGAGCAGTTCTTC | CSGEELPGDEQFF
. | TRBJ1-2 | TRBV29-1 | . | TGCAGCGAGAGGGCCCCCTCGGACTATGGCTACACCTTC | CSERAPSDYGYTF
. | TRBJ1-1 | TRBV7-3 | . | TGTGCCAGCAGCTCCGAGAGGTTACTGAACACTGAAGCTTTCTTT | CASSSERLLNTEAFF
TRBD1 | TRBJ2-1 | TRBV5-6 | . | TGTGCCAGCAGCTCCGACAGGGGCGGCCTGGGATCCTACAATGAGCAGTTCTTC | CASSSDRGGLGSYNEQFF
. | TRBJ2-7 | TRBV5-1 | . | TGCGCCAGCAGTCCCCCCGGGGGTCACGAGCAGTACTTC | CASSPPGGHEQYF
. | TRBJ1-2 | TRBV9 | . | TGTGCCAGCAGCGAACTCTCGGAGCTTATCTATGGCTACACCTTC | CASSELSELIYGYTF
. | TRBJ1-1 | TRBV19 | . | TGTGCCAGTAATGAGGGTTACACTGAAGCTTTCTTT | CASNEGYTEAFF
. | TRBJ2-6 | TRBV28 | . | TGTGCCAGCCCCGGGGGTAGGGCACATGGGGCCAACGTCCTGACTTTC | CASPGGRAHGANVLTF
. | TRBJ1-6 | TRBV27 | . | TGTGCCAGCTCACCCCTGGGGAGCTCCTATAATTCACCCCTCCACTTT | CASSPLGSSYNSPLHF
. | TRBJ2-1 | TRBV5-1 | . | TGCGCCAGCAGCTTGCTCAATGAGCAGTTCTTC | CASSLLNEQFF
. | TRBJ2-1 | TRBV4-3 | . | TGCGCCAGCAGCCAGGCGGGACTCTCGGGGTACTTCTTC | CASSQAGLSGYFF
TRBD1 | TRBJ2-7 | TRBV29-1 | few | TGCAGCGTTGAGACTTTCAGGACAGGGGGCTACGAGCAGTACTTC | CSVETFRTGGYEQYF
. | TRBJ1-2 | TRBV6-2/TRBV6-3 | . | TGTGCCAGCAGTTCCCGAGGGCATGGCTATGGCTACACCTTC | CASSSRGHGYGYTF
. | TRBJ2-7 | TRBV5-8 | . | TGTGCCAGCAGCTTGATCGGCGGCGAGCAGTACTTC | CASSLIGGEQYF
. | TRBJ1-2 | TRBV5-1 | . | TGCGCCAGCAGCTTGGCCCCGGGGAATGGCTACACCTTC | CASSLAPGNGYTF